Reported below is one TCR beta chain. The CDR3 is 15 residues long. Germline V CDR1 and CDR2: SGHRS, YFSETQ. Trimming cost V 0 bases and J 8 bases; bases outside gene matches: 9. Here immunoSEQ multiplex PCR was the method, and the copy in TCRdb shows in-frame clones only, minus some. Of 86,000 or so clones in the sample, around 86% were seen once. This sample was included in a study of blood T cell repertoires in COVID-19. Whole-study context: T cells, B-cell-depleted T cells, or PBMCs supplied cDNA or gDNA.

The sample comprised peripheral blood. The receptor comes from a man over 45 with active or convalescent COVID-19. The chain uses TRBV5-1 and TRBJ2-3; 7 nucleotides align to TRBD2. This chain's CDR3 is CASSLGGTTDGTQYF. The CDR3 nucleotides are TGCGCCAGCAGCTTGGGGGGGACTACCGACGGTACGCAGTATTTT.